This is a list of T cell receptor beta chains from one sample in a study of T cells in tumors after PD-1 blockade. The data were produced by immunoSEQ multiplex PCR, yet TCRdb's version contains in-frame clones alone and is incomplete. The table shows 45,000 or so clones, with 70% to 85% occurring only once. The specimen comprised PBMCs, sampled before anti-PD-1 therapy. The source of these receptors is a human donor with advanced basal cell or squamous cell carcinoma (not recorded which). The CDR3 runs from the conserved cysteine through the conserved F or W. D genes are given only for firm matches. Not every row has a clone size; where given, it reads once, few, many or a size class.

clone_size,v_call,j_call,d_call,cdr3_aa,cdr3_nt
.,TRBV19,TRBJ1-2,.,CASSSGKGYGYTF,TGTGCCAGTAGCTCAGGAAAAGGCTATGGCTACACCTTC
.,TRBV6-1,TRBJ2-3,.,CASSEGVVADTQYF,TGTGCCAGCAGTGAAGGTGTGGTTGCAGATACGCAGTATTTT
once,TRBV19,TRBJ1-4,.,CASSPTQVAQKLFF,TGTGCCAGTAGTCCAACCCAGGTAGCTCAAAAACTGTTTTTT
few,TRBV3-1/TRBV3-2,TRBJ1-2,.,CASSPGRSDGYTF,TGTGCCAGCAGCCCCGGGAGGTCGGATGGCTACACCTTC
.,TRBV7-2,TRBJ2-7,.,CASSLQGGTYEQYF,TGTGCCAGCAGCTTACAGGGGGGGACCTACGAGCAGTACTTC
.,TRBV24-1,TRBJ2-2,.,CATRKGGTGELFF,TGTGCCACCAGAAAAGGGGGAACCGGGGAGCTGTTTTTT
.,TRBV19,TRBJ1-5,.,CASSLRAGGDQPQHF,TGTGCCAGTTCCCTACGGGCAGGAGGGGATCAGCCCCAGCATTTT
.,TRBV28,TRBJ1-1,.,CASSSPGPVRRNTEAFF,TGTGCCAGCAGCTCACCAGGGCCAGTAAGACGGAACACTGAAGCTTTCTTT
.,TRBV5-4,TRBJ2-2,TRBD1,CASTDDRDQNTGELFF,TGTGCCAGCACCGACGACAGGGATCAGAACACCGGGGAGCTGTTTTTT
medium-sized,TRBV6-5,TRBJ1-2,.,CASSYSEVGTWDGYTF,TGTGCCAGCAGTTACTCCGAGGTGGGGACCTGGGATGGCTACACCTTC
.,TRBV9,TRBJ1-1,.,CASSVDGLAMNTEAFF,TGTGCCAGCAGCGTAGACGGCCTAGCTATGAACACTGAAGCTTTCTTT
once,TRBV5-1,TRBJ2-1,TRBD2,CASSRLGGRFSDEQFF,TGCGCCAGCAGCCGTCTGGGAGGGAGGTTTTCGGATGAGCAGTTCTTC
few,TRBV2,TRBJ1-2,.,CASNPLGGDGYTF,TGTGCCAGCAACCCCTTGGGGGGCGATGGCTACACCTTC
.,TRBV6-2/TRBV6-3,TRBJ2-6,.,CASSTGPPGANVLTF,TGTGCCAGCAGTACCGGCCCGCCCGGGGCCAACGTCCTGACTTTC
.,TRBV18,TRBJ2-7,.,CASSPNDRGEQYF,TGTGCCAGCTCACCCAACGACAGAGGCGAGCAGTACTTC
.,TRBV4-1,TRBJ2-3,TRBD1,CASSQSGQGAYTQYF,TGCGCCAGCAGCCAAAGTGGGCAGGGGGCTTATACGCAGTATTTT
.,TRBV15,TRBJ2-1,.,CATSLDAGEQFF,TGTGCCACCAGCTTGGACGCCGGGGAGCAGTTCTTC
.,TRBV2,TRBJ2-5,.,CASSDRSRVETQYF,TGTGCCAGCAGTGACAGATCCAGGGTAGAGACCCAGTACTTC
.,TRBV5-1,TRBJ2-3,.,CASSLTASTDTQYF,TGCGCCAGCAGCTTGACGGCTAGCACAGATACGCAGTATTTT
.,TRBV5-1,TRBJ1-3,.,CASSYDGQSGNTIYF,TGCGCCAGCAGCTACGATGGACAGTCTGGAAACACCATATATTTT
once,TRBV18,TRBJ2-4,TRBD2,CASSPQGGRGGRNIQYF,TGTGCCAGCTCACCACAAGGTGGTCGGGGGGGCAGAAACATTCAGTACTTC
.,TRBV23-1,TRBJ1-4,.,CASAINGTNYTTNEKLFF,TGCGCCAGCGCAATAAATGGGACAAACTACACAACTAATGAAAAACTGTTTTTT
few,TRBV10-1,TRBJ1-1,.,CQALNTEAFF,TGCCAGGCACTGAACACTGAAGCTTTCTTT
.,TRBV5-4,TRBJ1-2,TRBD1,CASSLAGGDGYTF,TGTGCCAGCAGCTTGGCAGGGGGAGATGGCTACACCTTC
.,TRBV5-6,TRBJ2-3,TRBD1,CASSHAQGLGTDTQYF,TGTGCCAGCAGCCACGCACAGGGGCTGGGCACAGATACGCAGTATTTT
once,TRBV5-1,TRBJ1-2,.,CASSLAGDGGGGYTF,TGCGCCAGCAGCTTGGCAGGGGACGGGGGTGGTGGCTACACCTTC
.,TRBV15,TRBJ1-2,TRBD1,CATSRGSGGEVTF,TGTGCCACCAGCAGAGGTTCAGGGGGCGAGGTGACCTTC
.,TRBV5-4,TRBJ1-2,TRBD1,CASSPRTGWDGYTF,TGTGCCAGCAGCCCTAGGACAGGGTGGGATGGCTACACCTTC
.,TRBV5-6,TRBJ2-7,.,CASSLRDTYYEQYF,TGTGCCAGCAGCCTCCGGGACACCTACTACGAGCAGTACTTC
.,TRBV24-1,TRBJ2-1,.,CATSDFGVMRQFF,TGTGCCACCAGTGACTTCGGGGTGATGCGGCAGTTCTTC
.,TRBV7-2,TRBJ1-6,.,CASSRRQGSNSPLHF,TGTGCCAGCAGCCGGAGGCAGGGTAGTAATTCACCCCTCCACTTT
.,TRBV12-5,TRBJ1-4,.,CASGFSETNEKLFF,TGTGCTAGTGGTTTTTCCGAGACTAATGAAAAACTGTTTTTT
few,TRBV5-4,TRBJ1-4,TRBD1,CASSTRTGDNEKLFF,TGTGCCAGCAGCACCCGGACAGGGGATAATGAAAAACTGTTTTTT
.,TRBV19,TRBJ2-5,TRBD2,CASSQRGEQETQYF,TGTGCCAGTAGTCAGCGGGGGGAACAAGAGACCCAGTACTTC
medium-sized,TRBV12-3/TRBV12-4,TRBJ2-7,.,CASGYPPYEQYF,TGTGCCAGCGGCTACCCCCCCTACGAGCAGTACTTC
.,TRBV19,TRBJ1-2,.,CASSRASQNYGYTF,TGTGCCAGTAGTAGGGCTTCACAAAACTATGGCTACACCTTC
.,TRBV6-1,TRBJ1-5,TRBD1,CASSEGGGGQPQHF,TGTGCCAGCAGTGAAGGAGGGGGCGGTCAGCCCCAGCATTTT
.,TRBV6-1,TRBJ2-4,TRBD2,CASSDLAGGAKNIQYF,TGTGCCAGCAGTGACCTAGCGGGGGGAGCCAAAAACATTCAGTACTTC
.,TRBV7-3,TRBJ1-2,.,CASSLGTSYGYTF,TGTGCCAGCAGCTTAGGGACATCCTATGGCTACACCTTC
.,TRBV14,TRBJ2-7,.,CASSPLPAGTREQYF,TGTGCCAGCAGCCCACTACCGGCAGGAACCCGCGAGCAGTACTTC
.,TRBV7-2,TRBJ1-5,TRBD1,CASSLGDRVYQPQHF,TGTGCCAGCAGCTTGGGGGACAGGGTTTATCAGCCCCAGCATTTT
once,TRBV11-3,TRBJ2-3,.,CASSGFGSRDTQYF,TGTGCCAGCAGCGGGTTTGGAAGTCGGGATACGCAGTATTTT
once,TRBV2,TRBJ1-6,.,CASRPGAGENSPLHF,TGTGCCAGCAGGCCGGGGGCAGGGGAGAATTCACCCCTCCACTTT
.,TRBV19,TRBJ2-7,TRBD2,CASSISVRTSGSFYEQYF,TGTGCCAGTAGTATTAGCGTCCGGACTAGCGGGAGTTTCTACGAGCAGTACTTC
.,TRBV27,TRBJ1-5,.,CASSFSGISNQPQHF,TGTGCCAGCAGTTTTTCGGGGATCAGCAATCAGCCCCAGCATTTT
.,TRBV18,TRBJ2-4,.,CASSPSRQNIQYF,TGTGCCAGCTCACCTTCACGCCAAAACATTCAGTACTTC
.,TRBV5-4,TRBJ1-1,.,CASSLVGVDTEAFF,TGTGCCAGCAGCTTGGTCGGGGTGGACACTGAAGCTTTCTTT
.,TRBV24-1,TRBJ2-5,.,CATTGPVGETQYF,TGTGCCACCACCGGACCAGTGGGTGAGACCCAGTACTTC
.,TRBV21-1,TRBJ2-1,.,CASSKGNEQFF,TGTGCCAGCAGCAAAGGGAATGAGCAGTTCTTC
.,TRBV18,TRBJ2-7,.,CASSPTGYEQYF,TGTGCCAGCTCACCGACGGGCTACGAGCAGTACTTC
.,TRBV14,TRBJ1-2,.,CASSQAGRVYGYTF,TGTGCCAGCAGCCAAGCGGGCAGGGTATATGGCTACACCTTC
.,TRBV3-1/TRBV3-2,TRBJ1-2,.,CASSPAGVWGPQGDGYTF,TGTGCCAGCAGTCCGGCTGGGGTTTGGGGTCCCCAAGGGGATGGCTACACCTTC
.,TRBV4-1,TRBJ2-5,TRBD2,CASSLAGGIQETQYF,TGCGCCAGCAGTCTAGCGGGGGGCATCCAAGAGACCCAGTACTTC